The clone carrying this T cell receptor beta chain has a single count. What it binds is not known. The method was immunoSEQ multiplex PCR; TCRdb's version includes in-frame clones alone and lacks a portion of them. The sample has around 40,000 clones; around 88% are singletons. Germline loops: CDR1 MGHDK, CDR2 SYGVNS. V lost 1 base to trimming and J lost 8 bases, with 8 bases between them. The CDR3 consists of 13 residues. The data originate from a study of OX40 agonist ivuxolimab in advanced cancers. Background on the study: Melanoma, hepatocellular carcinoma, head and neck or renal cell cancer occurred in dose-escalation patients. There were three patients with partial responses, one having hepatocellular carcinoma and two cutaneous melanoma. Participants could have had prior anti-PD-1, anti-PD-L1 or anti-CTLA-4 therapy, and 40% had some. Overall study results and limits: At 0.1 to 3.0 mg/kg and by week 6, CD4+ and CD8+ T cells in the blood had expanded clonally.

The rearrangement links TRBV25-1 to TRBJ1-4; D gene ambiguous. The sequences come from CD4+ or CD8+ T cells sorted from blood, collected in a trial of the OX40 agonist ivuxolimab. The receptor was derived from an adult with an advanced solid tumor such as melanoma, head and neck, liver or kidney cancer. The CDR3 DNA follows: TGTGCCAGCAGTGAATTAAGGGCGGAAAAACTGTTTTTT. Translation: CASSELRAEKLFF.